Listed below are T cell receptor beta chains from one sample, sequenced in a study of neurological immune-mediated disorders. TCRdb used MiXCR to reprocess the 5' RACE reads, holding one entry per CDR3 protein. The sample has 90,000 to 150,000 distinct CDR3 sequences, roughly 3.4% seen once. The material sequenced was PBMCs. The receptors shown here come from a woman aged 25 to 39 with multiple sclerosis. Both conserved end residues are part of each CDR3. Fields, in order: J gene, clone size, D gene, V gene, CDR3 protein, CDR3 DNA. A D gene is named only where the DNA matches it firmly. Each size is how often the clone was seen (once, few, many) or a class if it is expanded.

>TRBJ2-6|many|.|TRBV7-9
CASSFQNTISGANVLTF
TGTGCCAGCAGCTTTCAGAATACCATTTCTGGGGCCAACGTCCTGACTTTC
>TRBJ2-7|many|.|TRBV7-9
CASSFLSYEQYF
TGTGCCAGCAGCTTCCTTTCCTACGAGCAGTACTTC
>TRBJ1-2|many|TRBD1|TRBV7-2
CASSAGQGRGYTF
TGTGCCAGCAGCGCGGGACAGGGGCGCGGCTACACCTTC
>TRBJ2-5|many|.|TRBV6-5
CASSPGGPQETQYF
TGTGCCAGCAGTCCTGGGGGTCCCCAAGAGACCCAGTACTTC
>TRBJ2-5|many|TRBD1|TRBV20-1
CSVGQGFVTQYF
TGCAGTGTGGGACAGGGTTTTGTGACCCAGTACTTC
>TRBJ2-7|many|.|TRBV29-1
CSVVFRGFYEQYF
TGCAGCGTTGTTTTCCGGGGCTTCTACGAGCAGTACTTC
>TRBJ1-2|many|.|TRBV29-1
CSVEGRENPENYGYTF
TGCAGCGTTGAGGGAAGGGAGAACCCAGAGAACTATGGCTACACCTTC
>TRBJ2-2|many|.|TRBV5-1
CASSFPNEGVFTGELFF
TGCGCCAGCAGCTTCCCAAATGAAGGGGTCTTCACCGGGGAGCTGTTTTTT
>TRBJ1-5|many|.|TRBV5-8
CASSFGGNQPQHF
TGTGCCAGCAGCTTTGGGGGGAATCAGCCCCAGCATTTT
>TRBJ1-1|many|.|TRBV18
CASSPPGWDTEAFF
TGTGCCAGCTCACCACCAGGGTGGGACACTGAAGCTTTCTTT
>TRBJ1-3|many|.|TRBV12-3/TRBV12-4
CASRRTRKSGNTIYF
TGTGCCAGCAGGCGAACCCGTAAAAGTGGAAACACCATATATTTT
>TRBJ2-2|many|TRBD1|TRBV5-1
CATPTGPTGELFF
TGCGCCACCCCGACAGGGCCCACCGGGGAGCTGTTTTTT
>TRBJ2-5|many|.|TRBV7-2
CASSLRQGGMETQYF
TGTGCCAGCAGCCTTCGACAGGGAGGGATGGAGACCCAGTACTTC
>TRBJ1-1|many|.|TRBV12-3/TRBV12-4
CASSLYRNEAFF
TGTGCCAGCAGTTTATATCGCAATGAAGCTTTCTTT
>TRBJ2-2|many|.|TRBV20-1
CSARDRRGPLTGELFF
TGCAGTGCTAGAGATCGGCGGGGGCCCCTCACCGGGGAGCTGTTTTTT
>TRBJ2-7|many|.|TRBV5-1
CASSLAQGELQYF
TGCGCCAGCAGCTTGGCACAGGGCGAACTGCAGTACTTC
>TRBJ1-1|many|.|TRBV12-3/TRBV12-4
CASSLRENTEAFF
TGTGCCAGCAGTTTAAGGGAAAACACTGAAGCTTTCTTT